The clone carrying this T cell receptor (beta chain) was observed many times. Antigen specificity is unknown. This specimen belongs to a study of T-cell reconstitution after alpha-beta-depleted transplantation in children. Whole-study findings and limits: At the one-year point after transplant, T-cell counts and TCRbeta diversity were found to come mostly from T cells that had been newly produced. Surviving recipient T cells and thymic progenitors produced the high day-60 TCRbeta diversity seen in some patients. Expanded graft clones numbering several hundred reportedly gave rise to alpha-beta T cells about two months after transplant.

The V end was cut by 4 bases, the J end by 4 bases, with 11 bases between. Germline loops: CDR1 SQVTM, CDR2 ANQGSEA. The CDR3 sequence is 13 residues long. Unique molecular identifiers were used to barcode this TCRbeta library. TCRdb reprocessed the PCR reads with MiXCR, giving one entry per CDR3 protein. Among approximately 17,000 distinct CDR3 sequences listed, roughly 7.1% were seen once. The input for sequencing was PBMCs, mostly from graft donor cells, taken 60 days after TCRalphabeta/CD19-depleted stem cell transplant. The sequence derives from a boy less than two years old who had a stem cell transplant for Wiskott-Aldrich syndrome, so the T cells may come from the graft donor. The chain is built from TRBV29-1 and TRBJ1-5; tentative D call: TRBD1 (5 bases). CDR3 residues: CSVGDGGNQPQHF. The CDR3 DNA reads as TGCAGCGTTGGGGACGGGGGTAATCAGCCCCAGCATTTT.